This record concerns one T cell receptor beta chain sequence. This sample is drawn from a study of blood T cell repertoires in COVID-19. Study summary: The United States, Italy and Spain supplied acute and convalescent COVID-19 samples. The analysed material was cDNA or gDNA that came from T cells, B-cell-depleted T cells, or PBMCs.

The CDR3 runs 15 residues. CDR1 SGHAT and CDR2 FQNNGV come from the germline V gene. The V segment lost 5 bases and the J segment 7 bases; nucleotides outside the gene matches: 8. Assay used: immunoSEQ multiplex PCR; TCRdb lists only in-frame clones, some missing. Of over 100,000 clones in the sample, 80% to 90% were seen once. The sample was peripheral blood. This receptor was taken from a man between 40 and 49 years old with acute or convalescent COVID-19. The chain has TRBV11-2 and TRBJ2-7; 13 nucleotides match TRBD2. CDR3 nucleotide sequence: TGTGCCAGCAGCCCCCGGACTAGCGGGAGCTTTGAGCAGTACTTC. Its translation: CASSPRTSGSFEQYF.